These T cell receptor beta chains were read from a single sample in a study of blood T cell repertoires in COVID-19. Measured with immunoSEQ multiplex PCR; TCRdb has only the in-frame clones, and not every one. Of about 160,000 clones in the sample, about 93% are singletons; the top ten hold 4.5% to 5.5%. The sequencing input was peripheral blood. These receptors came from a woman in her fifties or sixties with acute or convalescent COVID-19. Each CDR3 is given with its conserved first and last residue. The order of the fields is J gene, V gene, D gene, clone size, CDR3 DNA, CDR3 protein. A D gene is named only where the DNA matches it firmly. Not every row has a clone size; where given, it reads once, few, many or a size class.

TRBJ2-7,TRBV28,NA,NA,TGTGCCACAGGGTACGAGCAGTACTTC,CATGYEQYF
TRBJ2-5,TRBV5-8,NA,NA,TGTGCCAGCAGCTTTGTGAGGGTCCGGGGGGAGACCCAGTACTTC,CASSFVRVRGETQYF
TRBJ2-6,TRBV28,NA,NA,TGTGCCAGCAGTTCCCCGAACAGGGCCCAGGTTTCTGGGGCCAACGTCCTGACTTTC,CASSSPNRAQVSGANVLTF
TRBJ2-1,TRBV12-5,TRBD1,NA,TGTGCTAGTGTCTTCGGGACAGTTACTTACAATGAGCAGTTCTTC,CASVFGTVTYNEQFF
TRBJ1-2,TRBV10-3,TRBD1,NA,TGTGCCACCTCGGACAGGGGGCCCAACTATGGCTACACCTTC,CATSDRGPNYGYTF
TRBJ1-6,TRBV12-5,NA,NA,TGTGCTAGTGGTTTGGTCTCCCACCGGGGGGCTCATTCACCCCTCCACTTT,CASGLVSHRGAHSPLHF
TRBJ2-3,TRBV7-9,NA,NA,TGTGCCAGCAGCGCCCCGTTAGAAAGCACAGATACGCAGTATTTT,CASSAPLESTDTQYF
TRBJ2-2,TRBV7-3,NA,NA,TGTGCCAGCAGCTCTAACTCTGGACTCTCATCGAACACCGGGGAGCTGTTTTTT,CASSSNSGLSSNTGELFF
TRBJ2-7,TRBV6-7,NA,NA,TGTGCCAGTCCGTTCGTCCCTTACTCCTACGAGCAGTACTTC,CASPFVPYSYEQYF
TRBJ2-2,TRBV30,NA,NA,TGTGCCTGGAGCATTGGGGGGACCGGGGAGCTGTTTTTT,CAWSIGGTGELFF
TRBJ1-4,TRBV25-1,TRBD1,NA,TGTGCCACCCGGGACAGGGTTGAAAAACTGTTTTTT,CATRDRVEKLFF
TRBJ2-5,TRBV21-1,NA,NA,TGTGCCAGCAGCAAATTAGGCCTAGCGGAACAAGAGACCCAGTACTTC,CASSKLGLAEQETQYF
TRBJ1-1,TRBV18,NA,few,TGTGCCAGCTCACCTCAGGGGAACACTGAAGCTTTCTTT,CASSPQGNTEAFF
TRBJ1-2,TRBV6-5,TRBD1,NA,TGTGCCAGCAGTCCGGGGGACAGCCCCTATGGCTACACCTTC,CASSPGDSPYGYTF
TRBJ2-1,TRBV7-9,TRBD2,few,TGTGCCAGCAGCTTAAGGGGACTAGCGGGAGCCCTCTCCTACAATGAGCAGTTCTTC,CASSLRGLAGALSYNEQFF
TRBJ2-2,TRBV30,NA,NA,TGTGCCTGGAGTGTTCGCGGCACCGGGGAGCTGTTTTTT,CAWSVRGTGELFF
TRBJ2-3,TRBV24-1,TRBD1,NA,TGTGCCACCAGTGATGTCGACAGGGGGTTAAGCACAGATACGCAGTATTTT,CATSDVDRGLSTDTQYF
TRBJ1-2,TRBV3-1/TRBV3-2,TRBD1,NA,TGTGCCAGCAGCCATAGACCCACAGGGGCCAACATATATGGCTACACCTTC,CASSHRPTGANIYGYTF
TRBJ2-1,TRBV6-5,TRBD2,NA,TGTGCCAGCAGTTCAATAAAAACGGGACTAGTCGATGAGCAGTTCTTC,CASSSIKTGLVDEQFF
TRBJ1-2,TRBV12-3/TRBV12-4,NA,once,TGTGCCAGCAGGTCCCCTTCTAACTATGGCTACACCTTC,CASRSPSNYGYTF
TRBJ1-3,TRBV9,TRBD1,NA,TGTGCCAGCAGCGTAGCGACAGGGACCGTCGGGAACACCATATATTTT,CASSVATGTVGNTIYF
TRBJ1-5,TRBV15,NA,NA,TGTGCCACCAGCAGAGATCTACAGCCCAATCAGCCCCAGCATTTT,CATSRDLQPNQPQHF
TRBJ1-2,TRBV4-1,TRBD1,NA,TGCGCCAGCAGCCTCCCCGACAGGGGTTATGGCTACACCTTC,CASSLPDRGYGYTF
TRBJ2-1,TRBV10-2,NA,NA,TGCGCCAGCACGGCAGGGGGGAATGAGCAGTTCTTC,CASTAGGNEQFF
TRBJ1-2,TRBV27,NA,NA,TGTGCCAGCAGCGGCGGGTGGTATGGCTACACCTTC,CASSGGWYGYTF
TRBJ1-5,TRBV28,NA,NA,TGTGCCAGCGGGGGCAGCAATCAGCCCCAGCATTTT,CASGGSNQPQHF
TRBJ1-2,TRBV3-1/TRBV3-2,TRBD1,once,TGTGCCAGCAGCCAAGGGGTTCTAACAGGGGTTGTAGATGGCTACACCTTC,CASSQGVLTGVVDGYTF
TRBJ2-3,TRBV11-2,TRBD1,NA,TGTGCCAGCAGCGAGGGGGCAGCAACAGATACGCAGTATTTT,CASSEGAATDTQYF
TRBJ1-2,TRBV6-5,TRBD1,NA,TGTGCCAGCAGTTACACCCGACAGGGAAGATATGGCTACACCTTC,CASSYTRQGRYGYTF
TRBJ1-4,TRBV5-5,NA,NA,TGTGCCAGCAGCTTGGCAGGGGTCCAAATGGACGAAAAACTGTTTTTT,CASSLAGVQMDEKLFF
TRBJ1-1,TRBV6-5,NA,NA,TGTGCCAGCACCGAGTCTGAAGCTTTCTTT,CASTESEAFF
TRBJ1-6,TRBV14,TRBD1,NA,TGTGCTCCCTCATGCCCCTACCCTAACGACAGGGTTGATAATTCACCCCTCCACTTT,CAPSCPYPNDRVDNSPLHF
TRBJ1-5,TRBV4-1,NA,NA,TGCGCCAGCAGCCAAGACAGGGCCGGGCAGCCCCAGCATTTT,CASSQDRAGQPQHF
TRBJ1-6,TRBV18,NA,NA,TGTGCCAGCTCACTGACGGGACATTCAACCGATAATTCACCCCTCCACTTT,CASSLTGHSTDNSPLHF
TRBJ1-2,TRBV7-9,NA,NA,TGTGCCAGCAGCTTAAGTAGGGGCGCGGATGGCTACACCTTC,CASSLSRGADGYTF
TRBJ1-1,TRBV7-9,TRBD1,NA,TGTGCCAGCAGCTTAGAGGACAGGGGGCCCTTTATGAACACTGAAGCTTTCTTT,CASSLEDRGPFMNTEAFF
TRBJ1-3,TRBV5-8,NA,NA,TGTGCCAGCAGCTTGGGGAGGACCTTTTCTGGAAACACCATATATTTT,CASSLGRTFSGNTIYF
TRBJ1-1,TRBV6-2/TRBV6-3,NA,NA,TGTGCCAGCAGTCCGAAGACAGGTGAAGCTTTCTTT,CASSPKTGEAFF
TRBJ1-4,TRBV4-2,NA,NA,TGTGCCAGCTACGATCAGTTTAATGAAAAACTGTTTTTT,CASYDQFNEKLFF
TRBJ1-2,TRBV2,TRBD1,NA,TGTGCCAGCAGTGAACTGGACAGGGGCCACGTAAACTATGGCTACACCTTC,CASSELDRGHVNYGYTF
TRBJ1-3,TRBV18,NA,NA,TGTGCCAGCTCTGAGGGAAACACCATATATTTT,CASSEGNTIYF
TRBJ2-1,TRBV4-1,TRBD2,NA,TGCGCCAGCAGCCAAGGACTAGCGGGAGGGAGCTCCTACAATGAGCAGTTCTTC,CASSQGLAGGSSYNEQFF
TRBJ1-1,TRBV9,NA,NA,TGTGCCAGCAGCACTCGTATGGACACTGAAGCTTTCTTT,CASSTRMDTEAFF
TRBJ1-1,TRBV28,NA,NA,TGTGCCAGCAGTCTGGCCTACAGGGCTTTCTTT,CASSLAYRAFF
TRBJ2-5,TRBV28,NA,NA,TGTGCCAGCAACAGCAGGGAGACCCAGTACTTC,CASNSRETQYF
TRBJ1-1,TRBV10-3,NA,NA,TGTGCCATCAGTGAGTCGGGAGGGGTGGCTGAAGCTTTCTTT,CAISESGGVAEAFF
TRBJ1-2,TRBV29-1,TRBD1,NA,TGCAGCGTTGCAAGACAGGGAGTCAACTATGGCTACACCTTC,CSVARQGVNYGYTF
TRBJ1-5,TRBV5-5,TRBD1,NA,TGTGCCAGCAGCGTGGGACAGGACAATCAGCCCCAGCATTTT,CASSVGQDNQPQHF
TRBJ2-5,TRBV20-1,TRBD2,NA,TGCAGTGCTGGCGGGGGGGAGACCCAGTACTTC,CSAGGGETQYF
TRBJ2-7,TRBV6-5,NA,NA,TGTGCCGGCGGGCCTAGATCCTCCTACGAGCAGTACTTC,CAGGPRSSYEQYF